This TCR beta chain was recovered during a study of shared clonotypes between healthy human individuals (dated by TCRdb to the early 2020s). Study-level background: The cohort comprised a couple of women and three men aged 18 to 49 years. To increase sequencing depth and limit assay-specific biases, TCR repertoire library preparation and sequencing were carried out by different laboratories using diverse techniques. For each donor, CD4 naive and CD4 memory were each run on three plates, CD8 naive on two plates, and CD8 memory on one plate. To estimate repertoire size and how much clonotypes are shared between individuals, the study performed deep sequencing of blood TCR repertoires from roughly five healthy adults. Per donor, leukapheresis produced somewhere between about 0.8 and 9 billion PBMCs. Study-level results and caveats: Pairwise subsampling led to the expectation that sequencing depth would affect the degree of clonotype sharing among donors. Compared with non-shared clonotypes, clonotypes shared by all four sorted-subset donors had higher generation probabilities. Because the study included only a small number of donors, the genetic and exposure-history diversity represented was limited. Sampling was restricted to blood, and TCR repertoires in tissues likely differ from the TCR repertoires found in blood. Naive subsets generally had larger estimated clonotype richness than memory subsets did. When several donors were compared, the shared fraction of clonotypes was 5% to 6.5% for naive CD4, 3.5% to 4% for naive CD8, 2% to 2.5% for memory CD4, and around 0.4% for memory CD8. Even with the large sequencing depth, rarefaction of the sorted-subset datasets indicated that sequencing was incomplete.

Using the deep immunoSEQ assay, TCR CDR3 regions were amplified from genomic DNA by multiplex PCR. Genomic DNA extracted from each cell subset was distributed evenly over all wells of several immunoSEQ 96-well plates, and each plate served as one replicate. For sorted subsets, roughly 190 ng of genomic DNA, equivalent to roughly 30,000 T cell genomes, went into each replicate PCR. Purified libraries were quantified with a Qubit 3.0 fluorometer, sized on a Bioanalyzer 2100, and re-quantified with the KAPA Library Quantification kit. A separate single-read 150-cycle Illumina NextSeq 550 flow cell was used to sequence each immunoSEQ 96-well plate. The original methods were these. Because the immunoSEQ output included only junctional sequences and no quality scores, the filtering could not be the same as the filtering used for full-length reads. Sequences were annotated with PyIR, a Python wrapper for IgBLAST v1.9, using IMGT germline references to assign V/J genes and CDR3. Reads were filtered out if the reads had weak V/J assignments (E-value above 1e-6), no CDR3, stop codons, out-of-frame junctions, or ambiguous translated residues. V3J clonotypes were defined as sequences sharing the same inferred V gene, J gene, and CDR3 amino acid sequence. To compute the percentage overlap between repertoires, the number of shared unique clonotypes was divided by the size of the smaller repertoire. Three approaches were used to assess repertoire richness: RTK rarefaction, the Chao1 estimator, and Recon v2.1 estimates of unobserved clonotypes. For all TCRbeta clonotypes obtained by the gDNA method from a few donors, generation probabilities were computed with OLGA. TCRdb took this table from immuneACCESS and kept in-frame rearrangements with V and J called. Such tables lack part of the clones; where checked against another copy, unresolved V genes explain under half of the gap, and the rest is unexplained. V and J calls and clone size are given by that table; D and trimming were obtained from the DNA. The sample table lists about 2.3 million clones, around 93% of them with a count of one. The ten largest clones take up approximately 0.41% of the sample.

The donors were healthy, HIV-negative adults with no recently reported acute infections or vaccinations. Every donor was a Caucasian adult residing in Nashville, Tennessee, USA. CD4+ T cells were enriched by magnetic negative selection, after which naive cells were positively selected on CD45RA and the negative fraction was taken as the memory subset. Blood was collected by leukapheresis, and PBMCs were isolated by Ficoll-Histopaque density gradient centrifugation and then cryopreserved in liquid nitrogen vapor phase. Analytical flow cytometry was used to check the purity and quantity of each magnetically sorted T cell population. From each sorted fraction, genomic DNA was isolated and quantified by UV absorbance on a Nanodrop 2000c. Concerning this clone: The target of this receptor is not known. No base qualities exist here, and no much larger clone lies one base off it.

This clonotype originated in a man between 18 and 29 years old in good health. Some clones in this sample may be carry-over from other donors' samples. The sequenced material came from naive CD4+ T cells from PBMCs. The sample's cell subset or site label, decoded: CD45RA+ positively selected.

The CDR3 region: CASSRYGGGNTEAFF. The DNA is as follows: TGTGCCAGCAGTCGCTACGGTGGGGGGAACACTGAAGCTTTCTTT. The sequence joins TRBV2 to TRBJ1-1; tentative D gene TRBD1, with 5 bases matching. Taken from the germline V gene, the CDR1 and CDR2 loops are SNHLY and FYNNEI. Trimming at the junction amounts to 5 bases on V and 1 base on J, and the germline ends lie 14 bases apart. Measured from the cysteine to the phenylalanine, the CDR3 is 15 residues long. Of all the DNA, just the CDR3 is kept, 45 bases in frame from base 1.